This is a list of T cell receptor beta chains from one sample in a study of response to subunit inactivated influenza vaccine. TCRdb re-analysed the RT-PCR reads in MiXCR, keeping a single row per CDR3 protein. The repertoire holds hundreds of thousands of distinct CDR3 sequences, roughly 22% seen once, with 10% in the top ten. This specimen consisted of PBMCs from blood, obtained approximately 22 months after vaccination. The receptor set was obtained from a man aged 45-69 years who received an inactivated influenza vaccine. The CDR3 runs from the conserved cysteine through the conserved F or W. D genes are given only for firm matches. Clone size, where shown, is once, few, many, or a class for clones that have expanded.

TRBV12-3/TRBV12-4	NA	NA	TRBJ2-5	CASSGGLPRKTQYF	TGTGCCAGCAGCGGGGGGCTACCACGGAAGACCCAGTACTTC
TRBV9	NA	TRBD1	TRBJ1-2	CASSVGSGGDGYTF	TGTGCCAGCAGCGTAGGATCAGGGGGAGATGGCTACACCTTC
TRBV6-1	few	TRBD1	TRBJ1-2	CASNKGQAYGYTF	TGTGCCAGCAATAAGGGACAGGCCTATGGCTACACCTTC
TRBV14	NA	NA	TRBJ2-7	CASSQTVGPLSYEQYF	TGTGCCAGCAGCCAAACGGTTGGGCCTCTCTCCTACGAGCAGTACTTC
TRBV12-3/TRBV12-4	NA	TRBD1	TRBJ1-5	CASSSTGGIVHSNQPQHF	TGTGCCAGCAGTTCGACAGGGGGCATTGTCCATAGCAATCAGCCCCAGCATTTT
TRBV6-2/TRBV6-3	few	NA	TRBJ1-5	CASSWGRVRPQHF	TGTGCCAGCAGTTGGGGACGGGTGAGGCCCCAGCATTTT
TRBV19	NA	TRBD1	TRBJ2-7	CASSITGGSSYEQYF	TGTGCCAGTAGTATAACAGGGGGCAGCTCCTACGAGCAGTACTTC
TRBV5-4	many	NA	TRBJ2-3	CASSLGFARSGDTQYF	TGTGCCAGCAGCTTGGGGTTCGCCCGCTCGGGAGATACGCAGTATTTT
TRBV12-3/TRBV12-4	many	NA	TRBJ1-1	CASSDGGDTEAFF	TGTGCCAGCAGTGATGGGGGCGATACTGAAGCTTTCTTT
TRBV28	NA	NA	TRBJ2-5	CASSFYRGMETQYF	TGTGCCAGCAGTTTTTACCGGGGAATGGAGACCCAGTACTTC
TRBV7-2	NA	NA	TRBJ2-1	CASSLGQNNEQFF	TGTGCCAGCAGCTTAGGACAGAACAATGAGCAGTTCTTC
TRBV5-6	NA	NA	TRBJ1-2	CASSSDTANYGYTF	TGTGCCAGCAGTTCTGACACCGCTAACTATGGCTACACCTTC
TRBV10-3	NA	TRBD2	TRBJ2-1	CAIGEGRFGEQFF	TGTGCCATCGGGGAGGGACGGTTTGGTGAGCAGTTCTTC
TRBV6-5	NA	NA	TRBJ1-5	CASSYTLTGPQHF	TGTGCCAGCAGTTACACCCTCACGGGGCCCCAGCATTTT
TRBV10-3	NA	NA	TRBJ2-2	CATEPQLGTGELFF	TGTGCCACCGAACCCCAGCTAGGGACCGGGGAGCTGTTTTTT
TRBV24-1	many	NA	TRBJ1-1	CATRGGANTEAFF	TGTGCCACCAGGGGCGGAGCGAACACTGAAGCTTTCTTT
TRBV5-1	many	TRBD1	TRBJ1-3	CASSGMGQFSGNTIYF	TGCGCCAGCAGCGGAATGGGACAGTTCTCTGGAAACACCATATATTTT
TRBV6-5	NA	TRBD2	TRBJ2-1	CASSYSISGRANEQFF	TGTGCCAGCAGTTACTCTATATCCGGGAGGGCTAATGAGCAGTTCTTC
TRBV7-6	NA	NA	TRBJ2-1	CASSLALKAGRGGEQFF	TGTGCCAGCAGCTTAGCGCTAAAGGCGGGAAGAGGGGGTGAGCAGTTCTTC
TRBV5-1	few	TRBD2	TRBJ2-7	CASSLPSGSSYEQYF	TGCGCCAGCAGCTTACCTAGCGGAAGCTCCTACGAGCAGTACTTC
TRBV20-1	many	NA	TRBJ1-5	CSARDPVAGNQPQHF	TGCAGTGCTAGAGATCCCGTGGCGGGCAATCAGCCCCAGCATTTT
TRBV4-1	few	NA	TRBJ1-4	CASSRVPGEKLFF	TGCGCCAGCAGCCGTGTCCCGGGGGAAAAACTGTTTTTT
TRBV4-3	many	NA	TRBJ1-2	CASSQDQGNYGYTF	TGCGCCAGCAGCCAAGACCAGGGTAACTATGGCTACACCTTC
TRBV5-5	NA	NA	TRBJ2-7	CASSPGIQNSYEQYF	TGTGCCAGCAGCCCTGGAATACAGAACTCCTACGAGCAGTACTTC
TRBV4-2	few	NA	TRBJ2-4	CASSQGGNLPEGIQYF	TGTGCCAGCAGCCAAGGAGGTAATCTTCCTGAAGGCATTCAGTACTTC
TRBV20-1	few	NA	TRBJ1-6	CSANRLETSPLHF	TGCAGTGCTAACAGACTCGAAACTTCACCCCTCCACTTT
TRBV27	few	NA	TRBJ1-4	CASSSLPPSEKLFF	TGTGCCAGCAGTTCCTTACCCCCGTCTGAAAAACTGTTTTTT
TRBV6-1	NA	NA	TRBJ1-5	CASIQWDFGGNQPQHF	TGTGCCAGCATTCAATGGGATTTTGGAGGCAATCAGCCCCAGCATTTT
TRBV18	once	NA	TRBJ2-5	CASSPRQRYLQETQYF	TGTGCCAGCTCACCACGCCAGCGGTACCTACAAGAGACCCAGTACTTC